This T cell receptor (beta chain) comes out of a study of identical twins. General study results and limits: Partly confounded zero-insertion analyses could result from invariant MAIT and iNKT cells. With beta out-of-frame sequences, excess sharing by twins was weaker. In monozygotic twins, models underestimated the sharing of out-of-frame TCR alpha.

Through template switching, a universal primer site was introduced, and the cDNA contained unique molecular identifiers. TCRdb re-analysed the 5' RACE reads in MiXCR, keeping a single row per CDR3 protein. The profile shows 1.5 million to 2 million distinct CDR3 sequences, about 32% of them singletons. This CDR3 region has 15 residues. The V gene end was trimmed by 6 bases and the J gene end by 0 bases; junction bases not matched to a gene: 3. Germline CDR1 and CDR2: SNHLY and FYNNEI. Many counts were recorded for this clonotype. Its antigen is currently unknown. The V gene is TRBV2, the J gene TRBJ2-3, with 10 bases that match TRBD2. This clonotype originated in a newborn girl in good health. Sequencing used cord blood. CDR3 DNA: TGTGCCAGCAGCGGACTAGCGGCTAGCACAGATACGCAGTATTTT. It specifies CASSGLAASTDTQYF.